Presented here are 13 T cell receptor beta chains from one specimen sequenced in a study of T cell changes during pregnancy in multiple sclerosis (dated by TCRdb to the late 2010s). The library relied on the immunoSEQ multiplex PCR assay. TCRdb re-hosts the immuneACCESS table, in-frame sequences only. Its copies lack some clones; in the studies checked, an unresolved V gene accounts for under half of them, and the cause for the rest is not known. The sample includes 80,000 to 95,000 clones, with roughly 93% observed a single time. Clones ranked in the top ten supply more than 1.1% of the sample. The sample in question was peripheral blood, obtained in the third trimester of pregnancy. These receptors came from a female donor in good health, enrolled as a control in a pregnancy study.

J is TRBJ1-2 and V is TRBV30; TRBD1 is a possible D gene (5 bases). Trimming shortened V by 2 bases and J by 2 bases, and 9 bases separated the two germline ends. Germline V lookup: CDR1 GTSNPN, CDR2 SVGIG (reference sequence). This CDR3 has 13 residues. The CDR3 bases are TGTGCCTGGAGTCAGGCAGGGAACTATGGCTACACCTTC. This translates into CAWSQAGNYGYTF. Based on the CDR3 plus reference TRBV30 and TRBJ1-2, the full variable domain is SQTIHQWPATLVQPVGSPLSLECTVEGTSNPNLYWYRQAAGRGLQLLFYSVGIGQISSEVPQNLSASRPQDRQFILSSKKLLLSDSGFYLCAWSQAGNYGYTFGSGTRLTVV.

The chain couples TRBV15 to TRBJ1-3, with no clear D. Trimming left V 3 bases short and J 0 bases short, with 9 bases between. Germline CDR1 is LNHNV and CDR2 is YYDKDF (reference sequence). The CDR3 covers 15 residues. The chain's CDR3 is CATSRDFLSGNTIYF. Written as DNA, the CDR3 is TGTGCCACCAGCAGGGACTTCCTCTCTGGAAACACCATATATTTT.

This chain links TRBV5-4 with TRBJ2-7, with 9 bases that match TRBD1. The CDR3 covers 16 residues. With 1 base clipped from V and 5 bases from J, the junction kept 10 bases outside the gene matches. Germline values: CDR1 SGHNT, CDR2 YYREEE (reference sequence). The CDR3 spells CASSLLGTGIVHEQYF. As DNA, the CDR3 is TGTGCCAGCAGCTTGTTGGGGACAGGGATCGTCCACGAGCAGTACTTC.

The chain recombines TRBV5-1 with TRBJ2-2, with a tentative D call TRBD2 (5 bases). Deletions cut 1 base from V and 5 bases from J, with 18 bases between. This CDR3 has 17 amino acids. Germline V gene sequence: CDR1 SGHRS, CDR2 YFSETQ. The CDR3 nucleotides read TGCGCCAGCAGCTTGACTGCGGTGACCCCGGGGACCGGGGAGCTGTTTTTT. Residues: CASSLTAVTPGTGELFF.

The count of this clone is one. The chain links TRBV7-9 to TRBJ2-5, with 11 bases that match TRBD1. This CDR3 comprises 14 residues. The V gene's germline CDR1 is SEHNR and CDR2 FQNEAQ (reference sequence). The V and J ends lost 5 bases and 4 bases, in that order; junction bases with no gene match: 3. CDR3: CASSPGTGGETQYF. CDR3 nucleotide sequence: TGTGCCAGCAGCCCAGGGACAGGGGGAGAGACCCAGTACTTC.

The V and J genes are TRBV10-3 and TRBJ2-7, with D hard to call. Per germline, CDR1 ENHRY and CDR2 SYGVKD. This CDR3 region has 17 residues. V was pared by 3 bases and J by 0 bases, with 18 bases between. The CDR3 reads CAISDLVPLRGSYEQYF. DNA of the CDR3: TGTGCCATCAGTGACCTAGTTCCCCTTCGTGGCTCCTACGAGCAGTACTTC.

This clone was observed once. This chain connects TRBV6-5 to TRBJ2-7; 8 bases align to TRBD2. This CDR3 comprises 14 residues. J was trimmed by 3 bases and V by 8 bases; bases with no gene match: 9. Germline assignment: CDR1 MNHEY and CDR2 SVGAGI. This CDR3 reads CASAVRGGSYEQYF. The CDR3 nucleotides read TGTGCCAGCGCAGTCCGGGGGGGTAGCTACGAGCAGTACTTC.

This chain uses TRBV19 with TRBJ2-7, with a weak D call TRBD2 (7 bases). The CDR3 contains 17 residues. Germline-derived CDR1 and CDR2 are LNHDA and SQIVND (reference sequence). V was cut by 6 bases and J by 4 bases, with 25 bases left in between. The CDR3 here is CASSTFRGADTTYEQYF. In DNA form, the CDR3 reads TGTGCCAGTAGCACATTTCGGGGGGCAGACACCACGTACGAGCAGTACTTC. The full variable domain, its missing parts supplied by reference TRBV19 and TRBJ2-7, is DGGITQSPKYLFRKEGQNVTLSCEQNLNHDAMYWYRQDPGQGLRLIYYSQIVNDFQKGDIAEGYSVSREKKESFPLTVTSAQKNPTAFYLCASSTFRGADTTYEQYFGPGTRLTVT.

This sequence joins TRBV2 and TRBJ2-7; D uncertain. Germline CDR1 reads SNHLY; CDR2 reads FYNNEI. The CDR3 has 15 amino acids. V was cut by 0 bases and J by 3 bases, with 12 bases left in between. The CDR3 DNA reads TGTGCCAGCAGTGAAGCGCTTCGTCCGGGCTACGAGCAGTACTTC. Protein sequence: CASSEALRPGYEQYF.

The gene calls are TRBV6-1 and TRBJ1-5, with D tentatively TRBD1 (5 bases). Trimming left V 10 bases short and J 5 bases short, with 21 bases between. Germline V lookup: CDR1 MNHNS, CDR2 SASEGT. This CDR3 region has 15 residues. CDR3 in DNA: TGTGCCACCAGAATTGCAGGGTTACAACATCAGCCCCAGCATTTT. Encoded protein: CATRIAGLQHQPQHF.

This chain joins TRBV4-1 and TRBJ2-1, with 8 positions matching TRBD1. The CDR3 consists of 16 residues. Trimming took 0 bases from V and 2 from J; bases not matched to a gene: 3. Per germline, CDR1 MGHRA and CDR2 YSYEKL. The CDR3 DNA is TGCGCCAGCAGCCAAGATGGGACAGGCCCCTACAATGAGCAGTTCTTC. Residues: CASSQDGTGPYNEQFF.

The CDR3 nucleotides are TGTGCCAGCAGACCCAGGGGAGAGAACACTGAAGCTTTCTTT. It codes for CASRPRGENTEAFF. This sequence joins TRBV2 and TRBJ1-1; D perhaps matches TRBD1 (6 bases). Germline assignment: CDR1 SNHLY and CDR2 FYNNEI. The CDR3 consists of 14 residues. Trimming removed 6 bases at V and 1 base at J, with 12 bases between.

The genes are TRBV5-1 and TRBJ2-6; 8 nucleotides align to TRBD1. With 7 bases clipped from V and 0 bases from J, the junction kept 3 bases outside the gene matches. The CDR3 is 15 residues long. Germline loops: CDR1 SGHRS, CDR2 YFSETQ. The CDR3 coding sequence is TGCGCCAGCTTCACAGGGGGCTCTGGGGCCAACGTCCTGACTTTC. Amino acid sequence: CASFTGGSGANVLTF.